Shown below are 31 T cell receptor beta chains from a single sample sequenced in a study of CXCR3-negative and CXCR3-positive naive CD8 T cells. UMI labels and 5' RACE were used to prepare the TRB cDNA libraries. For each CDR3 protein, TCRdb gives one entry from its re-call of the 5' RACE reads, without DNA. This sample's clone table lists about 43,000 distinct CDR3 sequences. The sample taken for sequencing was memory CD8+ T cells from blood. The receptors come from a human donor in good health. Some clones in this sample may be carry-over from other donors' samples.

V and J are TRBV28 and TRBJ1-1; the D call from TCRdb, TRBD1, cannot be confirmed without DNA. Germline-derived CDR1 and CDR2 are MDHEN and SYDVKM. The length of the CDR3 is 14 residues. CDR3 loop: CASRVGRVATEAFF.

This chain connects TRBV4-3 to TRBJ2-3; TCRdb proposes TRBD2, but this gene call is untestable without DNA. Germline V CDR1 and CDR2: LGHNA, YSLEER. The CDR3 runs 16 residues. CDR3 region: CASSQEKERELDTQYF.

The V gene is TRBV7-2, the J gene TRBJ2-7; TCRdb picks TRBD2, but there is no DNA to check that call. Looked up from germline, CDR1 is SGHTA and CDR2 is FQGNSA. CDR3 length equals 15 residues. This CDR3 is CASSSLAGLANEQYF.

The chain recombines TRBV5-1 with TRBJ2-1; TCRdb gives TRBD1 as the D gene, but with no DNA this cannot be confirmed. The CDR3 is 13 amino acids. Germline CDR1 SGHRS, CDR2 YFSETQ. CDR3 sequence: CASNTGGGNEQFF.

CDR3: CASSEGRGSVYEQYF. The rearrangement uses TRBV9 and TRBJ2-7; TCRdb outputs TRBD2, but without DNA this stays unchecked. The germline gives CDR1 SGDLS, CDR2 YYNGEE. The CDR3 spans 15 residues.

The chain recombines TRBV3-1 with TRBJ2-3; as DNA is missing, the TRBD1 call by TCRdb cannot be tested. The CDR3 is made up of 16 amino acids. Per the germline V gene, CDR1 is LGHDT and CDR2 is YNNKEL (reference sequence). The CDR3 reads CASSLGGGPSIDTQYF.

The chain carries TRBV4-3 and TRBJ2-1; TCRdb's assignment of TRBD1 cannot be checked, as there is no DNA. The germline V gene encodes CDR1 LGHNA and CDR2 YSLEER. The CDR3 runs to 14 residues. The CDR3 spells CASSQDRAGSEQFF.

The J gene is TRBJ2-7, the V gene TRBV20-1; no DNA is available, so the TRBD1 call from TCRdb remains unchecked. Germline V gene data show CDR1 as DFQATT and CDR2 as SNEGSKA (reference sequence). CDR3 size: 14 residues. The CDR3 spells CSAFRWDNPHEQYF.

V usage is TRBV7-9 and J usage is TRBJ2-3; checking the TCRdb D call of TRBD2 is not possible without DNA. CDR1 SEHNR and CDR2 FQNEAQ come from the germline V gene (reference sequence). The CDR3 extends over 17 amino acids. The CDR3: CASSLVPSGGGPDTQYF.

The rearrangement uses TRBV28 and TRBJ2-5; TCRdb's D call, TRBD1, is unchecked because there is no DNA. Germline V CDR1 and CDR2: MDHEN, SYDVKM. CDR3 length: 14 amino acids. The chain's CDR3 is CASQGPRVTETQYF.

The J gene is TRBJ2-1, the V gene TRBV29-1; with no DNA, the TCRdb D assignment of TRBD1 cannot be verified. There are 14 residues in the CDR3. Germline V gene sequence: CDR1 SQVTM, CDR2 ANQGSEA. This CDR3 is CSVEAGLVDNEQFF.

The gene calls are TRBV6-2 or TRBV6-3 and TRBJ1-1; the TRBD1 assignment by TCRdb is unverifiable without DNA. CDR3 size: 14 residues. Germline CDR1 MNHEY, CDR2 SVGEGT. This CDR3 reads CASSVDRRDTEAFF.

CDR3 residues: CATSDSGQDNTGELFF. This chain connects TRBV24-1 to TRBJ2-2; TCRdb's assignment of TRBD1 cannot be checked, as there is no DNA. CDR3 length equals 16 residues. CDR1 and CDR2 (germline): KGHDR, SFDVKD.

The chain's CDR3 is CSVHEASYQETQYF. The chain uses TRBV29-1 and TRBJ2-5. The CDR3 extends over 14 amino acids. Germline lookup yields CDR1 SQVTM and CDR2 ANQGSEA. The full variable domain, its missing parts supplied by reference TRBV29-1 and TRBJ2-5, is SAVISQKPSRDICQRGTSLTIQCQVDSQVTMMFWYRQQPGQSLTLIATANQGSEATYESGFVIDKFPISRPNLTFSTLTVSNMSPEDSSIYLCSVHEASYQETQYFGPGTRLLVL.

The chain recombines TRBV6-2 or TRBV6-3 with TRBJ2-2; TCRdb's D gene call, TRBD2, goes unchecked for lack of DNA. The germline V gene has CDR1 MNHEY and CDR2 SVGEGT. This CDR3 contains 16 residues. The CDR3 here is CASSLGLAGETGELFF.

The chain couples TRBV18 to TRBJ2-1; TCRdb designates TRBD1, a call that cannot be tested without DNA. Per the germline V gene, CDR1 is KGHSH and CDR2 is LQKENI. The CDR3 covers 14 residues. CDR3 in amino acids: CASSPWAGMDEQFF.

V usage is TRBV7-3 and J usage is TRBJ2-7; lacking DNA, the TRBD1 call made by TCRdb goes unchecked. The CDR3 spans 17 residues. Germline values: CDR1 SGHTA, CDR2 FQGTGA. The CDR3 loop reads CASSLTHDRGPPYEQYF.

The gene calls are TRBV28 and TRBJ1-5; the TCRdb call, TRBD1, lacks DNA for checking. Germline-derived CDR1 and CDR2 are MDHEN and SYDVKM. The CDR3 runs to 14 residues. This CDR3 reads CAGDRDVSNQPQHF.

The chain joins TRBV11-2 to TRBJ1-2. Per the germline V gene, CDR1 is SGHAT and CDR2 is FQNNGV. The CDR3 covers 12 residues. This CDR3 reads CASSLGGNGYTF.

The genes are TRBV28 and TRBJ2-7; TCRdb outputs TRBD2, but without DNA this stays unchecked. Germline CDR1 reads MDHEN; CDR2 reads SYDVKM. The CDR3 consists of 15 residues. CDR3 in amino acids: CASSPGTSGSYEQYF.

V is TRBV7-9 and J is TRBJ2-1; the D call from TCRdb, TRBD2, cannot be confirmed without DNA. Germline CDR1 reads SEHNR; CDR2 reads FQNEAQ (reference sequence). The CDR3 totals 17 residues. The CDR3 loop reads CASRPYSGASSYNEQFF.

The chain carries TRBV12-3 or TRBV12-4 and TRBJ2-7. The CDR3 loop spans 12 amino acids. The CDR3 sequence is CASSLFPYEQYF.

CDR3 amino acids: CASSVGSGLLNNYGYTF. The genes are TRBV9 and TRBJ1-2. The CDR3 extends over 17 amino acids. Germline V gene lookup returns CDR1 SGDLS and CDR2 YYNGEE.

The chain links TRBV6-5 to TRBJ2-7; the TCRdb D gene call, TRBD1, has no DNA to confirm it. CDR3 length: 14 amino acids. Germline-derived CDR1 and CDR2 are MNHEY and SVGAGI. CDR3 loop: CASSPLRLTYEQYF.

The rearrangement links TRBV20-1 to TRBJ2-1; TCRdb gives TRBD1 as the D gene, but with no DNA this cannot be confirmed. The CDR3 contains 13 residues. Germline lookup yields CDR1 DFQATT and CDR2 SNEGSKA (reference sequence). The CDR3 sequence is CSAREGTGIEQFF.

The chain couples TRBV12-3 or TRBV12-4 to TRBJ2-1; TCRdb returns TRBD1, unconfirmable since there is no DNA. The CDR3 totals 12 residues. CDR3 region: CASRTGYNEQFF.

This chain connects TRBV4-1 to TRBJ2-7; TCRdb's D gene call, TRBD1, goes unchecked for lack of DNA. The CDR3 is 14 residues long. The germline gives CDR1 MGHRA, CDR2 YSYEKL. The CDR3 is CASSQERTGKLQYF.

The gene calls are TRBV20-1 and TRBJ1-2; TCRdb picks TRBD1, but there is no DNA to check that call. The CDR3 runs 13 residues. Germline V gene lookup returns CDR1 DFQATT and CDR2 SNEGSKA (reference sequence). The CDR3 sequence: CSARDRENYGYTF.

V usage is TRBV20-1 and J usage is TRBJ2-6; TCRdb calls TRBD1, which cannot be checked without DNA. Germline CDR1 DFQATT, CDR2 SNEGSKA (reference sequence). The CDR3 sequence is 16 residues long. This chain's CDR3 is CSARDPVGVEANVLTF.

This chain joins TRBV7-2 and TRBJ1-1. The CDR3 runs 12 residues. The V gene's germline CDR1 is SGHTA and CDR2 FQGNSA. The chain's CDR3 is CASSPELLEAFF.

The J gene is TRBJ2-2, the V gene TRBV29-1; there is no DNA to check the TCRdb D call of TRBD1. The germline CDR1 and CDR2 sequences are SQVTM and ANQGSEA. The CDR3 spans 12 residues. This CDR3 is CSVLGDTGELFF.